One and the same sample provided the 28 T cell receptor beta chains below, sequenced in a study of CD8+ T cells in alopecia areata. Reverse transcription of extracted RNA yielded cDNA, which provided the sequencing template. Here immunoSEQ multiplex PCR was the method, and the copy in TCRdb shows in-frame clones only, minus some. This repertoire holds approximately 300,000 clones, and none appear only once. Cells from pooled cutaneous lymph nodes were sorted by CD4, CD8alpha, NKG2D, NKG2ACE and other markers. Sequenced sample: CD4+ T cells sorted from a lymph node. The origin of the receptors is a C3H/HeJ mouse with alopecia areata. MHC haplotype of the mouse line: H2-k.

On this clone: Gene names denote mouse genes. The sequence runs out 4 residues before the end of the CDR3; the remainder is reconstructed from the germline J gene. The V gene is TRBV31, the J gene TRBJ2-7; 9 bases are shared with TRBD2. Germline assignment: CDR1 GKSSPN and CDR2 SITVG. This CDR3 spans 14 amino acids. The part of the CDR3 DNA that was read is TGTGCCTGGAGTCTAGTGGGGGGGCGCGAT. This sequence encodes CAWSLVGGRD. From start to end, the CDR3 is CAWSLVGGRDEQYF.

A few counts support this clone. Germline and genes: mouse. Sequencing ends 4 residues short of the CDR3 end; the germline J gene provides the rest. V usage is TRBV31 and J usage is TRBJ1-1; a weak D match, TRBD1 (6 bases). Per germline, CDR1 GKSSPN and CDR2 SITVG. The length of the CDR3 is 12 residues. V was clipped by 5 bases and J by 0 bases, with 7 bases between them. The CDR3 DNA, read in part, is TGTGCCTGGGGGACAACAAACACA. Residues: CAWGTTNT. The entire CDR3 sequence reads CAWGTTNTEVFF. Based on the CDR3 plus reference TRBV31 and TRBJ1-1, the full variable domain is AQTIHQWPVAEIKAVGSPLSLGCTIKGKSSPNLYWYWQATGGTLQQLFYSITVGQVESVVQLNLSASRPKDDQFILSTEKLLLSHSGFYLCAWGTTNTEVFFGKGTRLTVV.

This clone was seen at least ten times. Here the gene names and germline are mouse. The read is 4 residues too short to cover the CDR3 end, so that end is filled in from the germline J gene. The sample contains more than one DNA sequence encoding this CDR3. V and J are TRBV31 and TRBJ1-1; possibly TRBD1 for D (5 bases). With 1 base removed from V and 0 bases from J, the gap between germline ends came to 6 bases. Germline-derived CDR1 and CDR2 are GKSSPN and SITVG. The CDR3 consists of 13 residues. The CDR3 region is CAWSPGQNTEVFF. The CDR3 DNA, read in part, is TGTGCCTGGAGTCCGGGACAGAACACA.

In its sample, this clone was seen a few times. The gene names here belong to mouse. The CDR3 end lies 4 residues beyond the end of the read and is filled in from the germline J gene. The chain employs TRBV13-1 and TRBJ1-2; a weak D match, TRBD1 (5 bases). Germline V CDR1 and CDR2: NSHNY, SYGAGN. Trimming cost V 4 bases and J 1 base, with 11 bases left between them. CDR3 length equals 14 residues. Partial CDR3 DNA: TGTGCCAGCAGTCGGAGGGGAGGAAACTCC. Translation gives CASSRRGGNS. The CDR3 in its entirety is CASSRRGGNSDYTF.

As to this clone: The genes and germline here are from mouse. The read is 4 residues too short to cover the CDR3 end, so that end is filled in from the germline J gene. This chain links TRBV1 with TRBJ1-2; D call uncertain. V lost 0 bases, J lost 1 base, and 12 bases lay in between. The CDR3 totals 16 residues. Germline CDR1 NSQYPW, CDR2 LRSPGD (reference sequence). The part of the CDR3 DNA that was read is TGCACCTGCAGTGCAGATAGGCACAGAGGAAACTCC. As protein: CTCSADRHRGNS. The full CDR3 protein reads CTCSADRHRGNSDYTF.

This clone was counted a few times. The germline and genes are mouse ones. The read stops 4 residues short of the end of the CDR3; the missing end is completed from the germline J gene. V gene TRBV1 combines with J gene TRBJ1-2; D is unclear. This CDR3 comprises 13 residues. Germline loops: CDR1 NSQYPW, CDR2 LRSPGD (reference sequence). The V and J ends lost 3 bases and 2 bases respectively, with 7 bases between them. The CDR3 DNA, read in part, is TGCACCTGCAGTGCCTCTTTCAACTCC. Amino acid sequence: CTCSASFNS. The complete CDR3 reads CTCSASFNSDYTF.

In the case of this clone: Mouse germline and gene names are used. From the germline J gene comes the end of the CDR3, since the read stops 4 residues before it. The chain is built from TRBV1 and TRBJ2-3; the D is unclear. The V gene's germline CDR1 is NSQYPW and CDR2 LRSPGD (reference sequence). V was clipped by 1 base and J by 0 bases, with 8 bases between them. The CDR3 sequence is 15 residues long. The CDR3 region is CTCSAGSISAETLYF. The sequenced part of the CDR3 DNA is TGCACCTGCAGTGCAGGGTCCATTAGTGCAGAA. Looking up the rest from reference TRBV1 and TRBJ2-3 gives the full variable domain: VTLLEQNPRWRLVPRGQAVNLRCILKNSQYPWMSWYQQDLQKQLQWLFTLRSPGDKEVKSLPGADYLATRVTDTELRLQVANMSQGRTLYCTCSAGSISAETLYFGSGTRLTVL.

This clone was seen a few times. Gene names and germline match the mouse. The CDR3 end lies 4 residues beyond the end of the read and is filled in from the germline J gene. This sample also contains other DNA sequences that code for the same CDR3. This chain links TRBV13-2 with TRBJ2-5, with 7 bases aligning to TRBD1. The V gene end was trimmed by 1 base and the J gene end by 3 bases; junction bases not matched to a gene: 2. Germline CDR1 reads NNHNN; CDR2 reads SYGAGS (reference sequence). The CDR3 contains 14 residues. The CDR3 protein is CASGDPGQQDTQYF. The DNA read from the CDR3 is TGTGCCAGCGGTGATCCGGGACAGCAAGAC.

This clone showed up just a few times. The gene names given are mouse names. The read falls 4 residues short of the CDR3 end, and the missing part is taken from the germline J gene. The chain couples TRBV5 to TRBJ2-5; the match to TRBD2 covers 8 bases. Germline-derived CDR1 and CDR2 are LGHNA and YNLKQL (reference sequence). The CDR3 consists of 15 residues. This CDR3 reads CASSQEGGRADTQYF. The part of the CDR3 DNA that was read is TGTGCCAGCAGCCAAGAGGGGGGGCGCGCCGAC.

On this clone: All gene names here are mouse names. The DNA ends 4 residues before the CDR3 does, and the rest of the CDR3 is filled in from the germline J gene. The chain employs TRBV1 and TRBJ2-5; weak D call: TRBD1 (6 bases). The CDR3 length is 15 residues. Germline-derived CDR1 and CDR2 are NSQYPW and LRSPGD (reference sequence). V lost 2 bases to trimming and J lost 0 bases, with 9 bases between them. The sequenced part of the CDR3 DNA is TGCACCTGCAGTGCATTCAGGGGTAACCAAGAC. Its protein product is CTCSAFRGNQD. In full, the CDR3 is CTCSAFRGNQDTQYF.

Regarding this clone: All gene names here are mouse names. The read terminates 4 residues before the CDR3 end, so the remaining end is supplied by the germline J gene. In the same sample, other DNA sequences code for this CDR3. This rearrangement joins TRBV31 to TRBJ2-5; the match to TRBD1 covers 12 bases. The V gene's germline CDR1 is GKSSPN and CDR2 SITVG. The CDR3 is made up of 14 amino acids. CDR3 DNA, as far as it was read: TGTGCCTGGAGTCGGGACAGGGGGCAGGAC. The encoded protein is CAWSRDRGQD. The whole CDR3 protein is CAWSRDRGQDTQYF.

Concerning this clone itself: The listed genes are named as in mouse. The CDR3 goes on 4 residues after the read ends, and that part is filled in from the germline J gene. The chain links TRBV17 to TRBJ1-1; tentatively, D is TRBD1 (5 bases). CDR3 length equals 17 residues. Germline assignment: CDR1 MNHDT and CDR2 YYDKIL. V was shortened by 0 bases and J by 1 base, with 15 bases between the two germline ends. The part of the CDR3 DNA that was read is TGTGCTAGCAGTAGAGACAGAGGCGCTGGGGGAAACACA. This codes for CASSRDRGAGGNT. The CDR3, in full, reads CASSRDRGAGGNTEVFF.

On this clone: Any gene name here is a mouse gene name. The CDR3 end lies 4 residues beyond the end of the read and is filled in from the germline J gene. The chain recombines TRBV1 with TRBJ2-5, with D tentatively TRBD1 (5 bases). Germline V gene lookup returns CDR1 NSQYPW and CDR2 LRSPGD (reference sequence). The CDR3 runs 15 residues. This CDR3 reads CTCSADKGREDTQYF. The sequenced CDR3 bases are TGCACCTGCAGTGCAGATAAGGGCAGGGAAGAC.

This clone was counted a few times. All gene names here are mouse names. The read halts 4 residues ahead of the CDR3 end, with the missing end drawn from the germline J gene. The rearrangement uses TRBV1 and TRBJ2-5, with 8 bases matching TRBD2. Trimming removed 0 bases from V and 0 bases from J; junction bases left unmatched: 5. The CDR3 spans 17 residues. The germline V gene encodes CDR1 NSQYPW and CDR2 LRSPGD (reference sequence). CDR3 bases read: TGCACCTGCAGTGCAGATTGGCTGGGGGGTAACCAAGAC. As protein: CTCSADWLGGNQD. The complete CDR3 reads CTCSADWLGGNQDTQYF.

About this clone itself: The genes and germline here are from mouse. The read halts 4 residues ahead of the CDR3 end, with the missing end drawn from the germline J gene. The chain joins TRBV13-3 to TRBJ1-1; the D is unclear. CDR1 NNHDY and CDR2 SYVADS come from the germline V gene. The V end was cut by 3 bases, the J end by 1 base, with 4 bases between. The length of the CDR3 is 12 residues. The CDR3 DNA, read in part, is TGTGCCAGCAGTGCACAAAACACA. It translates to CASSAQNT. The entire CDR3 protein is CASSAQNTEVFF.

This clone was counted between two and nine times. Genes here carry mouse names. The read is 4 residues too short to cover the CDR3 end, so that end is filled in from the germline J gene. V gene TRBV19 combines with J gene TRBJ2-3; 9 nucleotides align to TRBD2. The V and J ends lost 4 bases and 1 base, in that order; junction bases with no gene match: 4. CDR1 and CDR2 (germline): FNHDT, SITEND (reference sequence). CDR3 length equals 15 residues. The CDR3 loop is CASSSRLGGAETLYF. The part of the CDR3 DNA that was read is TGTGCCAGCAGTTCCCGACTGGGGGGTGCAGAA. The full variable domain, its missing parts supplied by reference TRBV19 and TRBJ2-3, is GGIITQTPKFLIGQEGQKLTLKCQQNFNHDTMYWYRQDSGKGLRLIYYSITENDLQKGDLSEGYDASREKKSSFSLTVTSAQKNEMAVFLCASSSRLGGAETLYFGSGTRLTVL.

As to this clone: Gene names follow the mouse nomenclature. The sequenced part of the CDR3 DNA is TGTGCCAGCAGGTCCAACTGGGGGGGCGCAGAA. Translating gives CASRSNWGGAE. The CDR3 as a whole reads CASRSNWGGAETLYF. The chain couples TRBV13-1 to TRBJ2-3; 11 nucleotides line up with TRBD2. The read falls 4 residues short of the CDR3 end, and the missing part is taken from the germline J gene. Germline CDR1 NSHNY, CDR2 SYGAGN. This CDR3 region has 15 residues. With V trimmed by 5 bases and J by 3 bases, 5 bases remained unmatched.

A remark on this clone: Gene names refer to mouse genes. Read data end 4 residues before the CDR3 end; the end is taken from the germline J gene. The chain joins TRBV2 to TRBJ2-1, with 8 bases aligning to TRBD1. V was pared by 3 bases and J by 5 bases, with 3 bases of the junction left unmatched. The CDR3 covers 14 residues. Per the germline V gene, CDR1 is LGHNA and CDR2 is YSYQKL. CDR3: CASSHGQGDAEQFF. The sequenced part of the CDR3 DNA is TGTGCCAGCAGCCACGGACAGGGAGATGCT.

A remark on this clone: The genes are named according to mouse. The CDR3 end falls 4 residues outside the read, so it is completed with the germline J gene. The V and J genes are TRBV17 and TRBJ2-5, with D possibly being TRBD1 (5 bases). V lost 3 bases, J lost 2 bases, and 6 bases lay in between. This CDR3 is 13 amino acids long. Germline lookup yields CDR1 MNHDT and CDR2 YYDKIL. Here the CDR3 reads CASSSRVQDTQYF. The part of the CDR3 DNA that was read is TGTGCTAGCAGTAGCAGGGTCCAAGAC.

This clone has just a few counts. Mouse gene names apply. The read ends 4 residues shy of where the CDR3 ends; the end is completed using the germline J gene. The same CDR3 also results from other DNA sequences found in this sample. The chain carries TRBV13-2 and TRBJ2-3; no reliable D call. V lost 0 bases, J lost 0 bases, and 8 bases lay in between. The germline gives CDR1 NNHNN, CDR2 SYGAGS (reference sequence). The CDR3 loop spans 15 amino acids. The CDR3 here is CASGDARSSAETLYF. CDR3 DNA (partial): TGTGCCAGCGGTGATGCCAGATCTAGTGCAGAA.

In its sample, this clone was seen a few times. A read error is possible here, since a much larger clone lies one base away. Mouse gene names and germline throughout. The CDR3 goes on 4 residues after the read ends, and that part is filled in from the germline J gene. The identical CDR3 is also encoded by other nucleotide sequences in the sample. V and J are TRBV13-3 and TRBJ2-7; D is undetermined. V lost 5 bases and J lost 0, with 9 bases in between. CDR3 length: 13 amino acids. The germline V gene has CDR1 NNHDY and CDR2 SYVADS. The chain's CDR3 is CASSRDISYEQYF. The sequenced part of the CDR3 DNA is TGTGCCAGCAGCCGAGACATCTCCTAT.

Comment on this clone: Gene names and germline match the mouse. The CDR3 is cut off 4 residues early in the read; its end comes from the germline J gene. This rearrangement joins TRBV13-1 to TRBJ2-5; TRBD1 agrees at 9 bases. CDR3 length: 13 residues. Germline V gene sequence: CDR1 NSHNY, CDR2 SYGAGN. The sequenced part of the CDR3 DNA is TGTGCCAGCAAGGGACAGGGTCTAGAC. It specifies CASKGQGLD. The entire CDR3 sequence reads CASKGQGLDTQYF.

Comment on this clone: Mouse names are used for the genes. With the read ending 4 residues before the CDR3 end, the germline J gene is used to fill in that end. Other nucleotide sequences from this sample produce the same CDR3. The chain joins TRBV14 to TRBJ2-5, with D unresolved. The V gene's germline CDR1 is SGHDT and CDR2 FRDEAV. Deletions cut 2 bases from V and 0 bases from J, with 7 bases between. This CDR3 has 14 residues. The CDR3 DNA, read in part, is TGTGCCAGCAGTTTTCCAATTAACCAAGAC. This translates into CASSFPINQD. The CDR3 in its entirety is CASSFPINQDTQYF.

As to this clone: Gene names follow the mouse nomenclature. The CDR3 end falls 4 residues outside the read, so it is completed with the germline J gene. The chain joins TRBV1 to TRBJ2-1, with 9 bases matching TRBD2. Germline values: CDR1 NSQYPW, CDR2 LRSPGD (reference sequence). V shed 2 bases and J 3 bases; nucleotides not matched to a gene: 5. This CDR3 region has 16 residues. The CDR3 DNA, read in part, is TGCACCTGCAGTGCACCCTGGGGGGGTGGCTATGCT. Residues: CTCSAPWGGGYA. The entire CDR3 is CTCSAPWGGGYAEQFF.

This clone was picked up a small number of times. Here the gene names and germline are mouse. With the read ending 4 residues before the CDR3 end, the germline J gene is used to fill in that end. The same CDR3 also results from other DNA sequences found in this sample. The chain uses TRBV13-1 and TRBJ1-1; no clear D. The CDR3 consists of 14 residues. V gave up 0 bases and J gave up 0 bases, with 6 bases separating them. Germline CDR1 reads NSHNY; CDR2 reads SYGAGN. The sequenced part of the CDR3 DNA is TGTGCCAGCAGTGATGCAGGTACAAACACA. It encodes CASSDAGTNT. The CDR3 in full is CASSDAGTNTEVFF.

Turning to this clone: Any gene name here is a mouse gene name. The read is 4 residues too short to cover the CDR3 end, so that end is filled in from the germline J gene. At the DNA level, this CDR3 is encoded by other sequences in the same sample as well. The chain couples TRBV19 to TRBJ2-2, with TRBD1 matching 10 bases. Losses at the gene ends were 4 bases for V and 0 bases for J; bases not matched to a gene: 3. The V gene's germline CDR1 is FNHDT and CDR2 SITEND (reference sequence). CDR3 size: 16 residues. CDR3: CASSRGQGANTGQLYF. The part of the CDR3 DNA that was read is TGTGCCAGCAGTCGTGGACAGGGGGCAAACACCGGG.

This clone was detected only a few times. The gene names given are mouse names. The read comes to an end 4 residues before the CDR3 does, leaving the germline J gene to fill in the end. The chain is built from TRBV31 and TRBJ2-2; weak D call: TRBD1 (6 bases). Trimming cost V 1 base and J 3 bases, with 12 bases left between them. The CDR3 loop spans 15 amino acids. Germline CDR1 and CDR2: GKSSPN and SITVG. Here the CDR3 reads CAWSRTGSDTGQLYF. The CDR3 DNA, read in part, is TGTGCCTGGAGTCGCACAGGGTCGGACACCGGG.

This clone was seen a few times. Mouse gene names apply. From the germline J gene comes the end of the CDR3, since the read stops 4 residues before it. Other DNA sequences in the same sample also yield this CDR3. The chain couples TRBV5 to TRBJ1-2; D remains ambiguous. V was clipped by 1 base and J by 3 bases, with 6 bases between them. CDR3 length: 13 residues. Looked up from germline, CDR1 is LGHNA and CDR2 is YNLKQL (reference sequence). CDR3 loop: CASSQVPDSDYTF. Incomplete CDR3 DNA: TGTGCCAGCAGCCAAGTTCCAGACTCC.